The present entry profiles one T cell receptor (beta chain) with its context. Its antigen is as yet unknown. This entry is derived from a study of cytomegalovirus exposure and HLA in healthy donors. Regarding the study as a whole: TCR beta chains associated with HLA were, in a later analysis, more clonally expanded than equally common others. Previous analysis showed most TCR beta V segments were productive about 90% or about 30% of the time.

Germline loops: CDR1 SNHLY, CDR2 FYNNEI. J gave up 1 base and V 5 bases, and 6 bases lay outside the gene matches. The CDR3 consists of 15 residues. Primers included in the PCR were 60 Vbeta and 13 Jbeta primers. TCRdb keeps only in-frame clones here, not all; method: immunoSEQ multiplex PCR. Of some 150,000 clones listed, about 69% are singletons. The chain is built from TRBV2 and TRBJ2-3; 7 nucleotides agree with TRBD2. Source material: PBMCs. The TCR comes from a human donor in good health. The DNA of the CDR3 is TGTGCCAGCAGTCGCATGGGGGGGGGCACAGATACGCAGTATTTT. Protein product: CASSRMGGGTDTQYF.